This T cell receptor (beta chain) was obtained from a study of lymphopenia after photon versus proton radiotherapy. Study findings and constraints: After lymphocyte nadir, photon-treated repertoires showed oligoclonal expansion, especially CD8+ Temra.

On this clone: Its antigen is as yet unknown.

The repertoire was sequenced with immunoSEQ multiplex PCR; TCRdb's copy has only in-frame clones and lacks some. The table shows 50,000 or so clones, with approximately 92% occurring only once. The CDR3 runs to 13 residues. V was clipped by 5 bases and J by 13 bases, with 20 bases between them. CDR1 SNHLY and CDR2 FYNNEI come from the germline V gene. The clonotype was recovered from a woman aged 40 to 50 with cholangiocarcinoma. The chain employs TRBV2 and TRBJ1-2, with D tentatively TRBD1 (5 bases). The starting material was peripheral blood, obtained from a patient treated with photon-based radiotherapy. The CDR3 DNA sequence: TGTGCCAGCAGTACCGGGGGGGGTGCAGTCTCCACCTTC. Translating it yields CASSTGGGAVSTF.